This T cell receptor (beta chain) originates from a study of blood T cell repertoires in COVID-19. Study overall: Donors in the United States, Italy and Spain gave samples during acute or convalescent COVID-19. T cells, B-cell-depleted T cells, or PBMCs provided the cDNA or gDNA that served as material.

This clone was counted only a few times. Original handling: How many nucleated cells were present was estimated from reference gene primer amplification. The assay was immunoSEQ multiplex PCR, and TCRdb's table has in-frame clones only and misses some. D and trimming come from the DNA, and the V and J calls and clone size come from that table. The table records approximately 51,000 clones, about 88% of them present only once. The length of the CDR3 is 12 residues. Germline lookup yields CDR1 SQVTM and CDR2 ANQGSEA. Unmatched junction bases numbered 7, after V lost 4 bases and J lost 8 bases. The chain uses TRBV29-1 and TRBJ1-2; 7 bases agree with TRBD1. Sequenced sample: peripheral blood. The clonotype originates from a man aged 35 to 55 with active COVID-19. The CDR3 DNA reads TGCAGCGTTGGTACAGGGGAGCGAGGCTACACCTTC. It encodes CSVGTGERGYTF.